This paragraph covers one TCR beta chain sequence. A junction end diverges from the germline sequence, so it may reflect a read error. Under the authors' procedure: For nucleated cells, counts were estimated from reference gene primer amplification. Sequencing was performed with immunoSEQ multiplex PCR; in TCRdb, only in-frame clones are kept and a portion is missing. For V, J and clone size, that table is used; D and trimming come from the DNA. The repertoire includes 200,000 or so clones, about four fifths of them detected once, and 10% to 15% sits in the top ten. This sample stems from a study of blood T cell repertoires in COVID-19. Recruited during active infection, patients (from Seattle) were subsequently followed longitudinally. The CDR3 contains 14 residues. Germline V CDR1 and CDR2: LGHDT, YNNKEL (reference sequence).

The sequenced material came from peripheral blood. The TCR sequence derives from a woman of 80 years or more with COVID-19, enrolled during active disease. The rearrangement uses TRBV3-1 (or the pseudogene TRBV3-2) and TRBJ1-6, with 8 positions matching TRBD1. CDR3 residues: CASSPTGGNSPLHF. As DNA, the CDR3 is TGTGCCAGCAGCCCAACAGGGGGTAATTCGCCCCTCCACTTT.